The clone carrying this T cell receptor beta chain was recorded many times. Its antigen is undetermined. Both TRBC1 and TRBC2 were covered by a beta constant-region primer of two equimolar oligonucleotides. Nested alpha and beta constant-region primers with the SP2 primer drove four PCR rounds on ligated cDNA. A single record per CDR3 protein comes from TCRdb applying MiXCR to the UMI-ligation and nested PCR reads. The data hold about 82,000 distinct CDR3 sequences, with around 9% observed a single time. The sample comes from a study of naive and memory T cell subsets. This CDR3 spans 18 amino acids. V lost 3 bases and J 2 bases, leaving 24 bases between the germline ends. Germline V lookup: CDR1 SGHDT, CDR2 YYEEEE. Regarding the study as a whole: Diversity fell and Gini index rose from naive through CM, EM, EMRA.

Sequencing was done on a sample of naive CD8+ T cells from blood. This clonotype originated in a human donor in good health. This chain connects TRBV5-6 to TRBJ2-7; D may correspond to TRBD1 or TRBD2 (5 bases each). The CDR3 DNA sequence: TGTGCCAGCAGCTCACAAACTCTCCCGGGACGAGGGCCCTACGAGCAGTACTTC. As protein: CASSSQTLPGRGPYEQYF. Full variable domain (missing parts from reference TRBV5-6 and TRBJ2-7): DAGVTQSPTHLIKTRGQQVTLRCSPKSGHDTVSWYQQALGQGPQFIFQYYEEEERQRGNFPDRFSGHQFPNYSSELNVNALLLGDSALYLCASSSQTLPGRGPYEQYFGPGTRLTVT.